This record concerns one T cell receptor beta chain sequence. Its binding antigen is unknown. The record has no base qualities; no much larger clone is one base away. The immunoSEQ Assay, a bias-controlled multiplex PCR, was used to amplify TCRbeta CDR3 regions from genomic DNA. The original pipeline was this. Nucleated cell counts per sample were estimated from amplification of reference gene primers within the assay. Sequence reads were collapsed and filtered to measure the absolute abundance of every unique TCRbeta CDR3 rearrangement. Productive Simpson clonality was computed per sample as the square root of Simpson's diversity index over productive rearrangements. This is the immuneACCESS table as TCRdb keeps it, with only in-frame sequences that have V and J called. A part of the clones is gone; compared with another copy, unresolved V genes explain less than half, and the rest is unexplained. The V and J calls and the clone size are those of that table, but D and trimming were determined from the DNA. The sample table holds about 240,000 clones, of which 86% were seen once. The ten largest clones capture roughly 6.3% of the sample.

The CDR1 and CDR2 encoded by the germline V gene are MDHEN and SYDVKM. Cut back by 6 bases and 6 bases, the V and J ends lie 33 bases apart. Counted from cysteine to phenylalanine, this CDR3 has 19 amino acids. The kept DNA is CDR3 alone, 57 bases in frame from the first base. The data belong to a study of blood T cell repertoires in COVID-19 (dated by TCRdb to about 2020). Context from the whole study: Samples covering the acute and convalescent phases of COVID-19 were provided by collaborators in the United States, Italy and Spain. The material from the prospective study consisted of cDNA or gDNA derived from T cells, B-cell-depleted T cells, or PBMCs. Subjects who had been exposed to COVID-19, were actively infected with it, or had recovered from it provided the deeply sampled blood TCRbeta repertoires that made up the dataset. The sample metadata nearly always contained a de-identified subject ID, COVID-19 status, age in years and sex. The samples were drawn from two sources: the first 160 participants of the ongoing ImmuneRACE study, and 1,000 to 1,500 subjects contributed by 6 global collaborators. A freely available public database, intended as a resource for researchers studying the immune response to SARS-CoV-2, is where the repertoires were released. Where HLA class I and class II types were available, the types were taken from metadata supplied by the sample provider, not from assay-based typing. Broader findings and caveats from the paper: Clinical and demographic metadata were provided uncurated, with the amount varying by source and participant.

Collaborating institutions collected whole blood in K2EDTA tubes following their own protocols. Collaborator samples were shipped for TCRbeta analysis as frozen whole blood, isolated PBMCs, or DNA extracted from either sample type. Specimen: peripheral blood. The TCR comes from a man between 60 and 70 years old with acute or convalescent COVID-19. The receptor chain draws on TRBV28 and TRBJ2-7, with TRBD1 tentatively as D gene (5 bases match). The DNA reads as follows: TGTGCCAGCAGATCCCTACGTGAGGCAGGGTTGCCTAGGGCAGCCGAGCAGTACTTC. Translated, this gives CASRSLREAGLPRAAEQYF.